This T cell receptor (beta chain) was captured by sequencing in a study of T cell repertoires in cytomegalovirus infection. Overall study context: Through public TCR beta signatures, both CMV infection and matching HLA type were indicated. Study-level points and caveats: Cumulated frequencies of public TCR beta families served to identify carriers of CMV plus the relevant HLA. Predominance within the ex vivo response was attributable to HLA-C-restricted CMV-specific TCR beta clonotypes.

The CDR3 extends over 14 amino acids. The V and J ends lost 5 bases and 7 bases, in that order; junction bases with no gene match: 6. Per germline, CDR1 MNHEY and CDR2 SVGEGT. TCRdb fed the reads into MiXCR, producing one record per CDR3 protein. The data show about 530,000 distinct CDR3 sequences, about 25% seen once. Remarks on this clonotype: Its antigen is as yet unknown.

This TCR derives from a human donor in good health (CMV status not recorded). Some clones in this sample may be carry-over from other donors' samples. The chain carries TRBV6-2 or TRBV6-3 and TRBJ2-1; 9 bases map to TRBD2. Sequenced: PBMCs. For the CDR3, the DNA is TGTGCCAGCAGTATAGCGGGAGCGGGGAATGAGCAGTTCTTC. It codes for CASSIAGAGNEQFF.